The rows below give T cell receptor beta chains drawn from one sample of a study of T cells in Graves' hyperthyroidism and ophthalmopathy. TCRdb reprocessed the multiplex PCR reads with MiXCR, giving one entry per CDR3 protein. The sample shows hundreds of thousands of distinct CDR3 sequences, 15% to 19% of them seen only once. The sequenced material came from blood. These receptors were collected from a young woman with Graves' hyperthyroidism. Both conserved end residues are part of each CDR3. A D gene is named only where the DNA matches it firmly. Some rows have no size entry. The others give once, few or many, or a class for an expanded clone.

d_gene: TRBD2; j_gene: TRBJ2-5; abundance: -; v_gene: TRBV7-6; CDR3aa: CASSQRTSGVETQYF; CDR3nt: TGTGCCAGCAGCCAACGGACTAGCGGGGTTGAGACCCAGTACTTC
d_gene: -; j_gene: TRBJ2-5; abundance: many; v_gene: TRBV7-9; CDR3aa: CASSPWGRNQETQYF; CDR3nt: TGTGCCAGCAGCCCCTGGGGGCGGAACCAAGAGACCCAGTACTTC
d_gene: TRBD2; j_gene: TRBJ2-1; abundance: -; v_gene: TRBV12-5; CDR3aa: CASGLGEGGLINEQFF; CDR3nt: TGTGCTAGTGGTTTGGGGGAGGGAGGGTTAATCAATGAGCAGTTCTTC
d_gene: -; j_gene: TRBJ1-3; abundance: -; v_gene: TRBV19; CDR3aa: CASTGNSGNTIYF; CDR3nt: TGTGCCAGTACAGGGAACTCTGGAAACACCATATATTTT
d_gene: -; j_gene: TRBJ2-3; abundance: -; v_gene: TRBV27; CDR3aa: CASTMVGGFDTQYF; CDR3nt: TGTGCCAGCACCATGGTAGGGGGTTTCGATACGCAGTATTTT
d_gene: -; j_gene: TRBJ2-5; abundance: many; v_gene: TRBV6-1; CDR3aa: CASSRAGVAAQETQYF; CDR3nt: TGTGCCAGCAGTCGAGCAGGGGTAGCGGCCCAAGAGACCCAGTACTTC
d_gene: -; j_gene: TRBJ1-5; abundance: many; v_gene: TRBV9; CDR3aa: CASSRSQGVGPQHF; CDR3nt: TGTGCCAGCAGCCGATCACAGGGTGTAGGGCCCCAGCATTTT
d_gene: TRBD1; j_gene: TRBJ1-3; abundance: -; v_gene: TRBV25-1; CDR3aa: CASLDRAGNTIYF; CDR3nt: TGTGCCAGCTTGGACAGGGCTGGAAACACCATATATTTT
d_gene: TRBD1; j_gene: TRBJ2-7; abundance: many; v_gene: TRBV18; CDR3aa: CASSPDRGGYEQYF; CDR3nt: TGTGCCAGCTCACCAGACAGGGGGGGCTACGAGCAGTACTTC
d_gene: TRBD2; j_gene: TRBJ2-7; abundance: -; v_gene: TRBV5-1; CDR3aa: CASSLPLAGGSYEQYF; CDR3nt: TGCGCCAGCAGCTTACCACTAGCGGGGGGGAGCTACGAGCAGTACTTC
d_gene: TRBD1; j_gene: TRBJ2-7; abundance: many; v_gene: TRBV6-1; CDR3aa: CASNPGQGKQYF; CDR3nt: TGTGCCAGCAATCCGGGACAGGGGAAGCAGTACTTC
d_gene: -; j_gene: TRBJ2-1; abundance: many; v_gene: TRBV3-1; CDR3aa: CASSQDLAKYNEQFF; CDR3nt: TGTGCCAGCAGCCAAGATTTAGCAAAATACAATGAGCAGTTCTTC
d_gene: -; j_gene: TRBJ1-4; abundance: many; v_gene: TRBV6-5; CDR3aa: CASSYSPGLINEKLFF; CDR3nt: TGTGCCAGCAGTTACTCTCCGGGACTGATTAATGAAAAACTGTTTTTT
d_gene: TRBD2; j_gene: TRBJ2-5; abundance: -; v_gene: TRBV20-1; CDR3aa: CSASSRLAGETQYF; CDR3nt: TGCAGTGCTAGCAGCCGGCTAGCGGGGGAGACCCAGTACTTC
d_gene: TRBD1; j_gene: TRBJ2-3; abundance: few; v_gene: TRBV27; CDR3aa: CASSSLGQVKADTQYF; CDR3nt: TGTGCCAGCAGTTCCCTTGGACAGGTGAAAGCAGATACGCAGTATTTT
d_gene: TRBD2; j_gene: TRBJ2-7; abundance: -; v_gene: TRBV28; CDR3aa: CASIGTSGGASEQYF; CDR3nt: TGTGCCAGCATCGGGACTAGCGGGGGGGCTAGCGAGCAGTACTTC
d_gene: -; j_gene: TRBJ1-2; abundance: many; v_gene: TRBV28; CDR3aa: CASTGRANYGYTF; CDR3nt: TGTGCCAGCACGGGCAGGGCGAACTATGGCTACACCTTC
d_gene: -; j_gene: TRBJ1-5; abundance: -; v_gene: TRBV9; CDR3aa: CASSGTAAEPQHF; CDR3nt: TGTGCCAGCAGCGGGACGGCCGCCGAGCCCCAGCATTTT
d_gene: TRBD1; j_gene: TRBJ1-2; abundance: many; v_gene: TRBV7-2; CDR3aa: CASSSGGQGTGGDYGYTF; CDR3nt: TGTGCCAGCAGCTCGGGGGGACAGGGGACCGGAGGGGACTATGGCTACACCTTC
d_gene: TRBD2; j_gene: TRBJ2-3; abundance: -; v_gene: TRBV5-1; CDR3aa: CASSLTRGGQGDTQYF; CDR3nt: TGCGCCAGCAGCCTCACCCGGGGGGGCCAGGGAGATACGCAGTATTTT
d_gene: TRBD2; j_gene: TRBJ2-3; abundance: -; v_gene: TRBV10-3; CDR3aa: CAITQLAGGTDTQYF; CDR3nt: TGTGCCATCACTCAACTAGCGGGGGGCACAGATACGCAGTATTTT
d_gene: TRBD1; j_gene: TRBJ2-3; abundance: many; v_gene: TRBV20-1; CDR3aa: CSARGDRGTDTQYF; CDR3nt: TGCAGTGCTAGAGGGGACAGGGGCACAGATACGCAGTATTTT
d_gene: -; j_gene: TRBJ1-2; abundance: many; v_gene: TRBV28; CDR3aa: CASSRVAGYGYTF; CDR3nt: TGTGCCAGCAGCCGCGTGGCAGGCTATGGCTACACCTTC
d_gene: TRBD1; j_gene: TRBJ1-1; abundance: many; v_gene: TRBV6-1; CDR3aa: CATEKGQGSGTEAFF; CDR3nt: TGTGCCACAGAGAAGGGACAGGGGAGCGGCACTGAAGCTTTCTTT
d_gene: -; j_gene: TRBJ2-5; abundance: many; v_gene: TRBV12-3/TRBV12-4; CDR3aa: CASRASGGPQETQYF; CDR3nt: TGTGCCAGCAGAGCGTCCGGGGGGCCCCAAGAGACCCAGTACTTC
d_gene: -; j_gene: TRBJ2-5; abundance: many; v_gene: TRBV7-9; CDR3aa: CASSYRRGNQETQYF; CDR3nt: TGTGCCAGCAGCTATCGTCGGGGGAACCAAGAGACCCAGTACTTC
d_gene: TRBD2; j_gene: TRBJ2-5; abundance: once; v_gene: TRBV20-1; CDR3aa: CSARDPSGGPKQETQYF; CDR3nt: TGCAGTGCTAGAGATCCCAGCGGGGGGCCAAAGCAAGAGACCCAGTACTTC
d_gene: -; j_gene: TRBJ1-2; abundance: many; v_gene: TRBV6-2/TRBV6-3; CDR3aa: CASSLNGGTYGYTF; CDR3nt: TGTGCCAGCAGCCTGAACGGCGGGACTTATGGCTACACCTTC
d_gene: -; j_gene: TRBJ2-3; abundance: many; v_gene: TRBV2; CDR3aa: CASRATSTDTQYF; CDR3nt: TGTGCCAGCAGAGCGACTAGCACAGATACGCAGTATTTT
d_gene: -; j_gene: TRBJ1-4; abundance: many; v_gene: TRBV7-8; CDR3aa: CASSPSGGPNEKLFF; CDR3nt: TGTGCCAGCAGTCCTTCGGGGGGTCCTAATGAAAAACTGTTTTTT
d_gene: TRBD2; j_gene: TRBJ2-1; abundance: many; v_gene: TRBV30; CDR3aa: CAWRTTPTSGGHNEQFF; CDR3nt: TGTGCCTGGAGGACTACCCCTACTAGCGGGGGGCACAATGAGCAGTTCTTC
d_gene: -; j_gene: TRBJ1-2; abundance: -; v_gene: TRBV11-1; CDR3aa: CASSLAVDWGYTF; CDR3nt: TGTGCCAGCAGTTTGGCTGTAGACTGGGGCTACACCTTC
d_gene: -; j_gene: TRBJ2-5; abundance: many; v_gene: TRBV9; CDR3aa: CASSPGAQETQYF; CDR3nt: TGTGCCAGCAGCCCGGGGGCGCAAGAGACCCAGTACTTC
d_gene: -; j_gene: TRBJ2-1; abundance: many; v_gene: TRBV2; CDR3aa: CASSATPYNEQFF; CDR3nt: TGTGCCAGCAGTGCGACACCCTACAATGAGCAGTTCTTC
d_gene: -; j_gene: TRBJ2-7; abundance: many; v_gene: TRBV3-1; CDR3aa: CASSQRFNTGNTHEQYF; CDR3nt: TGTGCCAGCAGCCAACGGTTCAACACAGGGAACACCCACGAGCAGTACTTC
d_gene: -; j_gene: TRBJ2-7; abundance: few; v_gene: TRBV20-1; CDR3aa: CSARAHGSSSYEQYF; CDR3nt: TGCAGTGCTAGGGCCCATGGGTCGAGCTCCTACGAGCAGTACTTC
d_gene: -; j_gene: TRBJ1-2; abundance: many; v_gene: TRBV30; CDR3aa: CARDYGYGYTF; CDR3nt: TGTGCCAGAGATTATGGCTATGGCTACACCTTC
d_gene: -; j_gene: TRBJ1-1; abundance: many; v_gene: TRBV6-5; CDR3aa: CASSYSIQGPLMNTEAFF; CDR3nt: TGTGCCAGCAGTTACTCGATACAGGGCCCATTAATGAACACTGAAGCTTTCTTT
d_gene: -; j_gene: TRBJ2-2; abundance: many; v_gene: TRBV9; CDR3aa: CASSVVSDFTGELFF; CDR3nt: TGTGCCAGCAGCGTAGTGAGCGACTTCACCGGGGAGCTGTTTTTT
d_gene: TRBD1; j_gene: TRBJ2-2; abundance: many; v_gene: TRBV12-3/TRBV12-4; CDR3aa: CASHPGQGSTGELFF; CDR3nt: TGTGCCTCACACCCGGGACAGGGTTCAACCGGGGAGCTGTTTTTT
d_gene: -; j_gene: TRBJ2-1; abundance: many; v_gene: TRBV11-2; CDR3aa: CASSFGQNEQFF; CDR3nt: TGTGCCAGCAGCTTTGGTCAAAATGAGCAGTTCTTC
d_gene: -; j_gene: TRBJ1-4; abundance: many; v_gene: TRBV24-1; CDR3aa: CATSDARGVTEKLFF; CDR3nt: TGTGCCACCAGTGATGCCCGGGGTGTGACCGAAAAACTGTTTTTT
d_gene: -; j_gene: TRBJ1-5; abundance: many; v_gene: TRBV6-1; CDR3aa: CASSPTYEGNQPQHF; CDR3nt: TGTGCCAGCAGTCCCACCTACGAGGGTAATCAGCCCCAGCATTTT
d_gene: TRBD1; j_gene: TRBJ2-7; abundance: many; v_gene: TRBV6-1; CDR3aa: CASTPPGGRGLYEQYF; CDR3nt: TGTGCCAGCACCCCCCCCGGGGGCAGGGGGCTGTACGAGCAGTACTTC
d_gene: -; j_gene: TRBJ1-6; abundance: -; v_gene: TRBV20-1; CDR3aa: CSATTGRPVNSPLHF; CDR3nt: TGCAGTGCTACCACGGGACGGCCCGTTAATTCACCCCTCCACTTT
d_gene: -; j_gene: TRBJ2-5; abundance: many; v_gene: TRBV6-5; CDR3aa: CASSYREQETQYF; CDR3nt: TGTGCCAGCAGTTACAGGGAACAAGAGACCCAGTACTTC
d_gene: TRBD1; j_gene: TRBJ1-5; abundance: -; v_gene: TRBV5-6; CDR3aa: CASSLLGTGDQPQHF; CDR3nt: TGTGCCAGCAGCTTGTTAGGGACAGGGGATCAGCCCCAGCATTTT
d_gene: -; j_gene: TRBJ1-6; abundance: many; v_gene: TRBV30; CDR3aa: CAWSVVENYNSPLHF; CDR3nt: TGTGCCTGGAGTGTGGTAGAAAACTATAATTCACCCCTCCACTTT
d_gene: TRBD2; j_gene: TRBJ2-1; abundance: -; v_gene: TRBV4-2; CDR3aa: CASSLTGTSGGSSYNEQFF; CDR3nt: TGTGCCAGCAGCCTTACCGGGACTAGCGGAGGGAGCTCCTACAATGAGCAGTTCTTC
d_gene: -; j_gene: TRBJ2-7; abundance: many; v_gene: TRBV6-8; CDR3aa: CASSSSSGLIRRPSYEQYF; CDR3nt: TGTGCCAGCAGCTCAAGCTCCGGGCTAATCAGAAGACCCTCCTACGAGCAGTACTTC
d_gene: -; j_gene: TRBJ2-5; abundance: many; v_gene: TRBV18; CDR3aa: CASSPPAKETQYF; CDR3nt: TGTGCCAGCTCACCACCGGCCAAAGAGACCCAGTACTTC
d_gene: -; j_gene: TRBJ1-5; abundance: many; v_gene: TRBV11-2; CDR3aa: CASGLNHGQPQHF; CDR3nt: TGTGCCAGCGGCTTAAACCATGGTCAGCCCCAGCATTTT
d_gene: TRBD2; j_gene: TRBJ2-7; abundance: many; v_gene: TRBV11-2; CDR3aa: CASSSVPQRGDYEQYF; CDR3nt: TGTGCCAGCAGCTCAGTACCCCAGCGGGGAGACTACGAGCAGTACTTC
d_gene: -; j_gene: TRBJ1-1; abundance: few; v_gene: TRBV4-1; CDR3aa: CASSQNEGGGNTEAFF; CDR3nt: TGCGCCAGCAGCCAAAATGAGGGGGGGGGGAACACTGAAGCTTTCTTT